The clone carrying this TCR beta chain has a single count. The source of the sample is a study of blood T cell repertoires in COVID-19. Turning to the study itself: The United States, Italy and Spain supplied acute and convalescent COVID-19 samples.

Recovered status applied to Cohort 3 donors who had two consecutive negative PCRs. It also applied to those with clearance or with symptom resolution. The V gene's germline CDR1 is SGHVS and CDR2 FNYEAQ. The ends were cut back, 1 base at V and 4 bases at J, with 8 bases in the middle. The CDR3 loop spans 13 amino acids. In the original processing: Amplification of reference gene primers provided the estimated nucleated cell counts. Some clones are missing from TCRdb's copy, which holds only in-frame ones; the method was immunoSEQ multiplex PCR. That table gives V, J and clone size, and the DNA gave D and trimming. The sample lists 400,000 or so clones; approximately 90% were seen once.

The sample was PBMCs or T cells enriched from blood (not recorded which). The chain is built from TRBV7-6 and TRBJ2-7; D unresolved. The receptor was isolated from a man aged 25-40 years who had recovered from COVID-19. CDR3 protein: CASSLDTQYEQYF. The CDR3 region has the DNA TGTGCCAGCAGCTTAGACACACAATACGAGCAGTACTTC.